This T cell receptor (beta chain) was sequenced during a study of early T cells in non-severe SARS-CoV-2 infection. Study-level points and caveats: The matching step, a VDJdb search, favored anti-spike CD8 responses and missed private and CD4 specificities.

Germline CDR1 MNHNY, CDR2 SVGAGI (reference sequence). The ends were cut back, 7 bases at V and 0 bases at J, with 18 bases in the middle. The CDR3 runs 16 residues. This clonotype was seen a few times. As yet, its antigen is unknown. TCRdb re-derived calls from the 5' RACE reads in MiXCR, one entry per CDR3 protein. This sample has 65,000 to 85,000 distinct CDR3 sequences; around 14% occur once, and the top ten carry 4.5% to 5.5%. The clonotype was recovered from an adult who was a healthcare worker with PCR-confirmed SARS-CoV-2 infection or an uninfected control (not recorded which). V usage is TRBV6-6 and J usage is TRBJ1-2, with D possibly TRBD1 on 5 matching bases. Material: whole blood. Here the CDR3 reads CASTRGSSTSNYGYTF. The CDR3 nucleotides are TGTGCCAGCACCCGGGGGAGCTCCACGTCTAACTATGGCTACACCTTC.